This T cell receptor (beta chain) was retrieved from a study of blood T cell repertoires in COVID-19. TCRdb's copy holds only in-frame clones and misses some; the assay was immunoSEQ multiplex PCR. The profile shows a few hundred thousand clones, more than 80% of them singletons. The V end lost 3 bases, the J end lost 5 bases, and 14 bases lay between the germline ends. Germline loops: CDR1 LNHDA, CDR2 SQIVND (reference sequence). The CDR3 consists of 15 residues. Sequencing used peripheral blood. The sequence came from a woman aged 30 to 39 with COVID-19, enrolled during active disease. The chain recombines TRBV19 with TRBJ2-1, with a possible D match to TRBD2 (6 bases). CDR3 DNA sequence: TGTGCCAGTAGTATGCTGGGGGGTTCACACAATGAGCAGTTCTTC. Translated, it gives CASSMLGGSHNEQFF.